This TCR beta chain was obtained from a study of Ad26.COV2.S vaccination and SARS-CoV-2 variants. Study summary: Intramuscularly, Ad26.COV2.S was given either once or twice, 56 days apart.

Data came from immunoSEQ multiplex PCR; TCRdb stores just in-frame clones and leaves some out. The sample yields 330,000 or so clones, 85% to 90% seen once. Treatment reported: roughly 19 received Ad26.COV2.S at low or high dose, single or two shots; about 5 received placebo; per-sample allocation not given. Specimen acquisition occurred on day 63 following the initial vaccine or placebo injection. This TCR was recovered from a person between 18 and 65 years old who received the Ad26.COV2.S COVID-19 vaccine or a placebo. This specimen was peripheral blood, taken in a trial of Ad26.COV2.S vaccine versus placebo.

CDR3 sequence reads: CASRPHRLDRGKETQYF. The CDR3 DNA sequence: TGTGCCAGCAGACCGCACCGTCTAGACAGGGGTAAAGAGACCCAGTACTTC. V gene TRBV27 combines with J gene TRBJ2-5, with TRBD1 matching over 8 bases. There are 17 residues in the CDR3. CDR1 and CDR2 (germline): MNHEY, SMNVEV (reference sequence). Losses at the gene ends were 6 bases for V and 3 bases for J; bases not matched to a gene: 15.